This TCR beta chain was observed in a study of CXCR3-negative and CXCR3-positive naive CD8 T cells. Study conclusions and caveats: Most assays used freshly isolated PBMCs, as cryopreservation partially reduced CXCR3. Naive cells that were CXCR3-negative or CXCR3-positive used TRBV-TRBJ genes alike, while memory cells diverged.

Every subset of CD8+ T cells was sorted in triplicate at approximately 300,000 cells each. The libraries of TRB cDNA were constructed through 5' RACE using UMI labels. Reprocessing the 5' RACE reads, TCRdb reports a single entry for every CDR3 protein and omits DNA. The listing records 20,000 to 25,000 distinct CDR3 sequences. In terms of frequency, this clonotype is medium-sized. Antigen: not known. The sequenced material came from memory CD8+ T cells from blood. The sequence was collected from a human donor in good health. Some clones in this sample may be carry-over from other donors' samples.

The CDR3 loop reads CSARVLGHEEQPQHF. The chain combines TRBV20-1 with TRBJ1-5. This CDR3 is built from 15 residues. The V gene's germline CDR1 is DFQATT and CDR2 SNEGSKA (reference sequence).